Listed below are T cell receptor beta chains from one sample, sequenced in a study of human T cells and chemical hapten exposure. TCRdb reprocessed the RACE reads via MiXCR and lists one record per CDR3 protein. The profile shows 85,000 to 100,000 distinct CDR3 sequences, 27% of them singletons. The sample here was whole blood, taken in connection with sensitization to the hapten diphenylcyclopropenone (DPC). These receptors all stem from a man in his forties with alopecia areata. Some clones in this sample may be carry-over from other donors' samples. Both conserved end residues are part of each CDR3. D genes are given only for firm matches. Expanded clones get a size class; other rows say once, few or many, or leave the size out.

CDR3 | DNA | J | V | D | size
CASSLSWAGANVLTF | TGTGCCAGCAGTTTAAGTTGGGCGGGGGCCAACGTCCTGACTTTC | TRBJ2-6 | TRBV27 | - | few
CASSRIGPRTSGSNEQFF | TGTGCCAGCTCACGAATCGGTCCGCGGACTAGCGGGAGCAATGAGCAGTTCTTC | TRBJ2-1 | TRBV18 | TRBD2 | once
CASSLTGGGKTQYF | TGTGCCAGCAGCTTGACAGGGGGCGGGAAGACCCAGTACTTC | TRBJ2-5 | TRBV28 | TRBD1 | -
CASSGIGAGEKLFF | TGCGCCAGCAGTGGTATTGGGGCCGGCGAAAAACTGTTTTTT | TRBJ1-4 | TRBV4-3 | - | -
CASNEIPGGEQYF | TGTGCCAGCAACGAAATACCCGGGGGCGAGCAGTACTTC | TRBJ2-7 | TRBV6-5 | - | -
CASGLAGAYEQYF | TGTGCCAGTGGTTTAGCGGGAGCGTACGAGCAGTACTTC | TRBJ2-7 | TRBV27 | TRBD2 | -
CASSLPVETQYF | TGTGCCAGCAGCTTACCGGTTGAGACCCAGTACTTC | TRBJ2-5 | TRBV7-2 | - | -
CASSRQLRETQYF | TGTGCCAGCAGCCGCCAACTTAGGGAGACCCAGTACTTC | TRBJ2-5 | TRBV4-2 | - | few
CASSPGSGVYEQYF | TGTGCCAGCAGCCCAGGGTCGGGAGTTTACGAGCAGTACTTC | TRBJ2-7 | TRBV13 | - | -
CSARDLTAASNSPLHF | TGCAGTGCTAGAGATCTCACGGCAGCGAGTAATTCACCCCTCCACTTT | TRBJ1-6 | TRBV20-1 | - | many
CASSPFPSGNSYNEQFF | TGTGCCAGCAGCCCGTTTCCTAGCGGGAACTCCTACAATGAGCAGTTCTTC | TRBJ2-1 | TRBV4-2 | TRBD2 | -
CASSYSEAAYNSPLHF | TGTGCCAGCAGTTACTCCGAGGCCGCCTATAATTCACCCCTCCACTTT | TRBJ1-6 | TRBV6-6 | - | -
CASLDRPVWEQYF | TGTGCCAGCTTGGACAGGCCGGTTTGGGAGCAGTACTTC | TRBJ2-7 | TRBV28 | TRBD1 | -
CASSYGVLEQYF | TGTGCCAGCAGTTACGGAGTCCTCGAGCAGTACTTC | TRBJ2-7 | TRBV12-3/TRBV12-4 | - | few
CASSYGEGVIGTDTQYF | TGTGCCAGCAGTTACGGGGAAGGGGTGATCGGCACAGATACGCAGTATTTT | TRBJ2-3 | TRBV6-5 | - | -
CASSALITGGPYNEQFF | TGTGCCAGCAGCGCCCTCATTACCGGGGGGCCCTACAATGAGCAGTTCTTC | TRBJ2-1 | TRBV9 | - | -
CASSLQGSRGTDTQYF | TGTGCCAGCAGCCTACAAGGCTCGAGGGGCACAGATACGCAGTATTTT | TRBJ2-3 | TRBV7-2 | - | few
CASSPGLRNEQFF | TGTGCCAGCAGCCCCGGGCTTCGAAATGAGCAGTTCTTC | TRBJ2-1 | TRBV7-9 | - | -
CASSRNRDRGQYF | TGTGCCAGCAGCCGCAACAGAGACCGCGGGCAGTACTTC | TRBJ2-7 | TRBV12-3/TRBV12-4 | - | -
CASSLRPDNQPQHF | TGTGCCAGCAGCTTAAGACCGGACAATCAGCCCCAGCATTTT | TRBJ1-5 | TRBV7-2 | - | few
CASSLSASGGEQYF | TGTGCCAGCAGTTTATCGGCCTCCGGAGGGGAGCAGTACTTC | TRBJ2-7 | TRBV12-3/TRBV12-4 | - | -
CASSPNRPYEQYF | TGTGCCAGCAGTCCCAACAGACCCTACGAGCAGTACTTC | TRBJ2-7 | TRBV6-5 | - | -
CASSFGTENTGELFF | TGTGCCAGCAGTTTCGGGACAGAGAACACCGGGGAGCTGTTTTTT | TRBJ2-2 | TRBV28 | TRBD1 | -
CASSYRTAGANVLTF | TGCGCCAGCAGCTACAGGACAGCCGGGGCCAACGTCCTGACTTTC | TRBJ2-6 | TRBV5-1 | - | many
CASSYDVRGSDEQFF | TGTGCCAGCAGTTACGACGTCAGGGGCTCGGATGAGCAGTTCTTC | TRBJ2-1 | TRBV6-5 | - | -
CASRQGKVGNEQFF | TGTGCCAGCAGGCAGGGGAAGGTCGGGAATGAGCAGTTCTTC | TRBJ2-1 | TRBV6-5 | - | -
CASSLSGRADTEAFF | TGTGCCAGCAGCTTATCCGGCAGGGCTGACACTGAAGCTTTCTTT | TRBJ1-1 | TRBV7-9 | - | few
CASSLLTGGRTNEKLFF | TGTGCCAGCAGTCTCCTGACAGGGGGCAGAACTAATGAAAAACTGTTTTTT | TRBJ1-4 | TRBV27 | TRBD1 | few
CSVGFIGTSVYEQYF | TGCAGCGTTGGATTTATAGGGACTAGTGTGTACGAGCAGTACTTC | TRBJ2-7 | TRBV29-1 | TRBD2 | -
CASSLTGSASGQPQHF | TGTGCCAGCAGTTTGACAGGGTCGGCGTCGGGTCAGCCCCAGCATTTT | TRBJ1-5 | TRBV12-3/TRBV12-4 | TRBD1 | -
CASSQQYEQYF | TGTGCCAGCAGCCAACAGTACGAGCAGTACTTC | TRBJ2-7 | TRBV3-1 | - | -
CASSMDNNYGYTF | TGTGCCAGCAGTATGGACAATAACTATGGCTACACCTTC | TRBJ1-2 | TRBV12-3/TRBV12-4 | - | few
CASSLVAGSNSPLHF | TGTGCCAGCAGCTTAGTGGCAGGGTCCAATTCACCCCTCCACTTT | TRBJ1-6 | TRBV7-2 | - | few
CASSELTEFGFF | TGTGCCAGCAGTGAGCTGACAGAGTTTGGTTTCTTT | TRBJ1-1 | TRBV2 | - | few
CAISPSLNQPQHF | TGTGCCATCAGCCCCTCCCTCAATCAGCCCCAGCATTTT | TRBJ1-5 | TRBV10-3 | - | few
CASNLGGMGNQPQHF | TGTGCCAGCAATCTGGGAGGAATGGGCAATCAGCCCCAGCATTTT | TRBJ1-5 | TRBV2 | - | -
CASSQDASGATEQYF | TGCGCCAGCAGCCAAGATGCTAGCGGGGCTACCGAGCAGTACTTC | TRBJ2-7 | TRBV4-3 | TRBD2 | -
CASSQALPTVTGANVLTF | TGTGCCAGCAGCCAGGCCTTACCGACAGTCACTGGGGCCAACGTCCTGACTTTC | TRBJ2-6 | TRBV4-2 | - | -
CASSLEGGFTDTQYF | TGTGCCAGCAGCTTAGAGGGCGGATTCACAGATACGCAGTATTTT | TRBJ2-3 | TRBV7-9 | - | -
CSVEDPGNVFF | TGCAGCGTTGAAGACCCCGGTAACGTGTTCTTT | TRBJ1-1 | TRBV29-1 | - | -
CASGLVGSYNEQFF | TGTGCTAGTGGTTTGGTAGGCAGCTACAATGAGCAGTTCTTC | TRBJ2-1 | TRBV12-5 | - | few
CASSTQGQYNERFF | TGTGCCAGCAGCACGCAGGGACAGTACAATGAGCGGTTCTTC | TRBJ2-1 | TRBV7-2 | TRBD1 | once
CASSRGPGSYEQYF | TGTGCCAGCAGCAGAGGTCCCGGATCCTACGAGCAGTACTTC | TRBJ2-7 | TRBV7-2 | - | -
CASSPYGASGTDTQYF | TGTGCCAGCAGCCCCTACGGGGCTAGCGGCACAGATACGCAGTATTTT | TRBJ2-3 | TRBV7-2 | - | many
CASSQEQDNEQFF | TGTGCCAGCAGCCAAGAACAAGACAATGAGCAGTTCTTC | TRBJ2-1 | TRBV3-1 | - | -
CSARGPPNSGNTIYF | TGCAGTGCTAGGGGACCGCCGAACTCTGGAAACACCATATATTTT | TRBJ1-3 | TRBV20-1 | - | few
CASSLWDRQETQYF | TGTGCCAGCAGTTTATGGGACAGACAAGAGACCCAGTACTTC | TRBJ2-5 | TRBV28 | - | -
CASSQLTSGSTDTQYF | TGCGCCAGCAGCCAACTTACTAGCGGAAGCACAGATACGCAGTATTTT | TRBJ2-3 | TRBV4-3 | TRBD2 | -
CASSRGTHYEQYF | TGTGCCAGCAGCCGAGGGACCCACTACGAGCAGTACTTC | TRBJ2-7 | TRBV3-1 | - | once
CSRQGQNIQYF | TGCAGTCGGCAGGGGCAAAACATTCAGTACTTC | TRBJ2-4 | TRBV20-1 | - | -
CASSSPGRAYEQYF | TGTGCCAGCAGCTCTCCGGGCCGTGCCTACGAGCAGTACTTC | TRBJ2-7 | TRBV7-9 | - | -
CASSLFTGGNSPLHF | TGTGCCAGCAGTCTCTTCACAGGGGGGAATTCACCCCTCCACTTT | TRBJ1-6 | TRBV27 | TRBD1 | -
CASSLLNGGYEQYF | TGTGCCAGCAGCCTTTTGAACGGGGGCTACGAGCAGTACTTC | TRBJ2-7 | TRBV14 | - | once
CSARDSGSSYEQYF | TGCAGTGCTAGAGACAGCGGGAGCTCCTACGAGCAGTACTTC | TRBJ2-7 | TRBV20-1 | TRBD2 | -
CASSGWTTETQYF | TGTGCCAGCAGCGGATGGACTACCGAGACCCAGTACTTC | TRBJ2-5 | TRBV11-2 | - | few
CASNLGTISSYNEQFF | TGTGCCAGCAATCTCGGGACCATCAGTTCCTACAATGAGCAGTTCTTC | TRBJ2-1 | TRBV12-3/TRBV12-4 | - | once
CASSTGHHTGELFF | TGCGCCAGCAGCACGGGACACCACACCGGGGAGCTGTTTTTT | TRBJ2-2 | TRBV5-1 | - | few
CASSLTTGGGSPLHF | TGTGCCAGCAGCTTAACTACAGGGGGCGGTTCACCCCTCCACTTT | TRBJ1-6 | TRBV7-9 | TRBD1 | few
CASSLGGGPSSYEQYF | TGCGCCAGCAGCTTGGGGGGGGGCCCGAGCTCCTACGAGCAGTACTTC | TRBJ2-7 | TRBV5-1 | - | -